This T cell receptor beta chain was profiled in a study of regulatory T cells in long-lasting Graves disease. Study-wide results and caveats: Public clonotype sharing was higher in persistent than newly diagnosed patients. Persistent disease showed a preference for TRBV28, TRBJ1-2 and TRBJ2-5.

The TCR beta library used iRepertoire HTBI primers with Arm-PCR amplification of CDR3. Per the study methods: Identified across the samples were 62 TRBV segments and around 14 TRBJ segments. A single record per CDR3 protein comes from TCRdb applying MiXCR to the multiplex PCR reads. V and J calls and clone size were set by TCRdb, not the authors. The data hold almost 350,000 distinct CDR3 sequences, with roughly a fifth observed a single time. The ends were cut back, 7 bases at V and 2 bases at J, with 14 bases in the middle. From germline, CDR1 is SQVTM and CDR2 ANQGSEA. CDR3 length: 14 residues. Points on this clonotype: The antigen remains unidentified.

Time point meaning: persistent/refractory GD, antithyroid drugs over 5 years with positive TRAb. Generation of the TCR library employed RNA extracted from PBMCs. Investigators report Graves' disease was diagnosed under American Thyroid Association guidelines. V is TRBV29-1 and J is TRBJ2-2; either TRBD1 or TRBD2 may supply D (5 bases each). The sequence was obtained from a female donor with Graves disease. The specimen comprised peripheral blood mononuclear cells (PBMCs), sampled when the disease was refractory, from a patient treated with antithyroid drugs. The CDR3 bases are TGCAGCGCCGTCCGGGACCCAAACACCGGGGAGCTGTTTTTT. It translates to CSAVRDPNTGELFF.